Shown below are 13 T cell receptor beta chains from a single sample sequenced in a study of PD-L1 blockade in urothelial cancer. The data were produced by immunoSEQ multiplex PCR, yet TCRdb's version contains in-frame clones alone and is incomplete. The table has about 95,000 clones, about nine tenths seen once. Time point indicated: pretreatment peripheral blood. Here the sequenced sample was PBMCs, taken around atezolizumab (anti-PD-L1) treatment. The receptors originated from a man in his sixties with urothelial cancer.

This chain connects TRBV12-5 to TRBJ2-2; TRBD2 matches at 10 bases. Germline-derived CDR1 and CDR2 are LGHNT and FRNRAP. J gave up 7 bases and V 0 bases, and 2 bases lay outside the gene matches. This CDR3 has 15 residues. CDR3 protein: CASGLVSGGFGELFF. Written as DNA, the CDR3 is TGTGCTAGTGGTTTGGTTAGCGGGGGGTTCGGGGAGCTGTTTTTT.

V gene TRBV28 combines with J gene TRBJ2-3, with D tentatively TRBD1 (6 bases). V shed 0 bases and J shed 2 bases, with 9 bases lying between them. CDR3 length equals 15 residues. Germline assignment: CDR1 MDHEN and CDR2 SYDVKM. The CDR3 DNA reads as TGTGCCAGCAGTTTATGGGCAGGGGACACAGATACGCAGTATTTT. Encoded protein: CASSLWAGDTDTQYF.

V is TRBV5-1 and J is TRBJ1-2; D unresolved. The CDR3 has 9 amino acids. Germline V gene lookup returns CDR1 SGHRS and CDR2 YFSETQ. Deletions cut 6 bases from V and 8 bases from J, with 5 bases between. The CDR3 loop is CASTQGYTF. The CDR3 bases are TGCGCCAGCACGCAGGGCTACACCTTC.

This clone was detected once. The gene calls are TRBV11-2 and TRBJ2-2, with D possibly matching TRBD1 (6 bases). Per the germline V gene, CDR1 is SGHAT and CDR2 is FQNNGV. CDR3 length equals 14 residues. Trimming shortened V by 1 base and J by 6 bases, and 9 bases separated the two germline ends. CDR3 amino acids: CASSLGRGAGELFF. CDR3 nucleotide sequence: TGTGCCAGCAGCTTAGGCAGGGGAGCCGGGGAGCTGTTTTTT.

The chain links TRBV18 to TRBJ2-7; 12 positions match TRBD1. This CDR3 has 17 residues. The J segment lost 4 bases and the V segment lost 3 bases, leaving 10 bases of the junction unmatched. CDR1 and CDR2 from the germline V gene are KGHSH and LQKENI. This CDR3 is CASSPNHPGQGAYEQYF. As DNA, the CDR3 is TGTGCCAGCTCACCTAATCACCCGGGACAGGGGGCGTACGAGCAGTACTTC.

This chain joins TRBV27 and TRBJ1-1, with D maybe TRBD1 (6 bases). Per the germline V gene, CDR1 is MNHEY and CDR2 is SMNVEV (reference sequence). The length of the CDR3 is 13 residues. With 2 bases removed from V and 9 bases from J, the gap between germline ends came to 13 bases. CDR3 amino acids: CASSLSGRGQAFF. The CDR3, as DNA: TGTGCCAGCAGTTTAAGCGGCAGGGGACAAGCTTTCTTT.

This sequence joins TRBV7-2 and TRBJ2-2; no definite D call. The CDR3 totals 13 residues. CDR1 and CDR2 from the germline V gene are SGHTA and FQGNSA. Between the trimmed V and J ends, which lost 6 bases and 7 bases, there was a span of 12 bases. The chain's CDR3 is CASRVSSGGELFF. The CDR3 coding sequence is TGTGCCAGCAGGGTCTCCTCCGGCGGGGAGCTGTTTTTT. The full variable domain, its missing parts supplied by reference TRBV7-2 and TRBJ2-2, is GAGVSQSPSNKVTEKGKDVELRCDPISGHTALYWYRQSLGQGLEFLIYFQGNSAPDKSGLPSDRFSAERTGGSVSTLTIQRTQQEDSAVYLCASRVSSGGELFFGEGSRLTVL.

CDR3 region: CASATDRGVHEQYF. CDR3 bases: TGTGCTAGTGCGACAGACAGGGGTGTCCACGAGCAGTACTTC. The V and J genes are TRBV12-5 and TRBJ2-7; 8 bases fit TRBD1. Germline V gene sequence: CDR1 LGHNT, CDR2 FRNRAP. This CDR3 has 14 residues. The J segment lost 5 bases and the V segment lost 7 bases, leaving 10 bases of the junction unmatched.

J is TRBJ2-1 and V is TRBV11-2, with a possible D match to TRBD2 (5 bases). In germline, CDR1 is SGHAT, CDR2 FQNNGV. CDR3 length: 14 residues. V lost 2 bases and J 7 bases, leaving 12 bases between the germline ends. The DNA of the CDR3 is TGTGCCAGCAGCTTAAGTGCTCCGGGGAATGAGCAGTTCTTC. This translates into CASSLSAPGNEQFF.

V gene TRBV27 combines with J gene TRBJ2-3, with TRBD1 matching over 7 bases. The CDR3 extends over 17 amino acids. Per germline, CDR1 MNHEY and CDR2 SMNVEV (reference sequence). With 4 bases clipped from V and 3 bases from J, the junction kept 13 bases outside the gene matches. This CDR3 reads CASSSIKGGYGTDTQYF. The CDR3 bases are TGTGCCAGCAGTTCGATAAAAGGGGGCTACGGTACAGATACGCAGTATTTT.

The V and J genes are TRBV6-1 and TRBJ1-1; no definite D call. The CDR3 sequence is 16 residues long. V gave up 2 bases and J gave up 3 bases, with 16 bases separating them. The germline V gene has CDR1 MNHNS and CDR2 SASEGT. CDR3 sequence reads: CASSENGLVLDTEAFF. The CDR3 nucleotides read TGTGCCAGCAGTGAAAATGGGCTGGTCCTGGACACTGAAGCTTTCTTT.

The chain couples TRBV5-1 to TRBJ1-1; 7 bases are a match to TRBD1. The CDR3 runs 16 residues. V lost 1 base to trimming and J lost 5 bases; unmatched junction nucleotides: 11. Per the germline V gene, CDR1 is SGHRS and CDR2 is YFSETQ. The CDR3 DNA follows: TGCGCCAGCAGCTTGATCCCCGGGACAGAGACTACTGAAGCTTTCTTT. Translating it yields CASSLIPGTETTEAFF.

The chain combines TRBV2 with TRBJ1-1; D is undetermined. The CDR3 is 12 residues long. Germline loops: CDR1 SNHLY, CDR2 FYNNEI. The V gene lost 10 bases and the J gene lost 6 bases, with 15 bases spanning the gap. CDR3 DNA sequence: TGTGCCACGCCAAATACTGTCTCTGAAGCTTTCTTT. As protein: CATPNTVSEAFF.